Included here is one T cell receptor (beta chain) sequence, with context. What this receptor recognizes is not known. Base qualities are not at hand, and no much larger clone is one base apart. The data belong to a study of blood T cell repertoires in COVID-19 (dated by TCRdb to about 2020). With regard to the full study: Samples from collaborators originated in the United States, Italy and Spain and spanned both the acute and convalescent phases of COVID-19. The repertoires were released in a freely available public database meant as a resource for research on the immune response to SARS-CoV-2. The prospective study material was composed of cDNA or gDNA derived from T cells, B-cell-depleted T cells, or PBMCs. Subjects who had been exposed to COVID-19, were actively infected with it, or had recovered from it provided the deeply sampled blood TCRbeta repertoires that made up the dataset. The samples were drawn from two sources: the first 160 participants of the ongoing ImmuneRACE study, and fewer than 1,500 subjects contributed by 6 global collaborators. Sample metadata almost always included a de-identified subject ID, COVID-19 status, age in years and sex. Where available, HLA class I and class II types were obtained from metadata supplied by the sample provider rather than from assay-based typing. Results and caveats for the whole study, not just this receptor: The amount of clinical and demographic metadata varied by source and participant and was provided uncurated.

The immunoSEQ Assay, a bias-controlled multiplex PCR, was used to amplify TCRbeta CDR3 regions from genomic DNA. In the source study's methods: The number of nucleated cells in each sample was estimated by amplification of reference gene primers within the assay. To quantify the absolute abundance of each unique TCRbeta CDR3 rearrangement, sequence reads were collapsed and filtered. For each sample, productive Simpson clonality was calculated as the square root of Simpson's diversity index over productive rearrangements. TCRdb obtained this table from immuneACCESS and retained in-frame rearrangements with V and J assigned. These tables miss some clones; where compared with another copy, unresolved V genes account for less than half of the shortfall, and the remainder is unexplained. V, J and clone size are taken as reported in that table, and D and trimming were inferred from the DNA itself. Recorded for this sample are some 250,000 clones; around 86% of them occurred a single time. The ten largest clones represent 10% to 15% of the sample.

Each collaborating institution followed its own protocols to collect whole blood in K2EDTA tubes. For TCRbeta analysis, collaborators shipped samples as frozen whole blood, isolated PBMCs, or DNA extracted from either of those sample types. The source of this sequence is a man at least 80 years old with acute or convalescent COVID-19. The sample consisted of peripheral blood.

CDR3 loop: CASSRIAGGAGELFF. The sequence in DNA is TGTGCCAGCAGCCGAATAGCGGGAGGGGCCGGGGAGCTGTTTTTT. The rearranged segments are TRBV7-8 and TRBJ2-2, with 11 bases in between that match TRBD2. CDR1 and CDR2 are read off the germline V gene as SGHVS and FQNEAQ. For this chain, trimming is 5 bases at the V end and 6 bases at the J end, and the number of junction bases without a gene match is 5. Spanning cysteine to phenylalanine, the CDR3 consists of 15 amino acids. CDR3 DNA only is kept here, 45 bases in frame from base 1.